The 15 T cell receptor beta chains below all came from one sample that was sequenced in a study of tumor-infiltrating lymphocytes in oesophageal squamous cell carcinoma. Each CDR3 protein gets one entry after TCRdb re-called the PCR reads with MiXCR. The sample lists roughly 14,000 distinct CDR3 sequences, less than 60% occurring once. Specimen: blood. These receptors were collected from a male donor with esophageal squamous cell carcinoma.

This clonotype is medium-sized in the sample. This rearrangement joins TRBV7-9 to TRBJ2-2; no clear D gene. V was trimmed by 4 bases and J by 6 bases, leaving 3 bases between them. This CDR3 is 11 amino acids long. Germline loops: CDR1 SEHNR, CDR2 FQNEAQ (reference sequence). In nucleotides, the CDR3 is TGTGCCAGCAGCTGGTCCGGGGAGCTGTTTTTT. As protein: CASSWSGELFF.

By sample fraction, this clonotype is medium-sized. The CDR3 loop is CASSLVPSSLRNEQYF. The CDR3 bases are TGTGCCAGCAGTTTAGTCCCCAGCAGCCTTAGGAACGAGCAGTACTTC. The rearrangement uses TRBV12-3 or TRBV12-4 and TRBJ2-7; no firm D call. This CDR3 has 16 amino acids. V was clipped by 1 base and J by 5 bases, with 18 bases between them.

This clonotype was counted once. The gene calls are TRBV12-3 or TRBV12-4 and TRBJ2-3; possibly TRBD1 or TRBD2 for D (5 bases each). The CDR3 runs to 15 residues. Trimming left V 5 bases short and J 5 bases short, with 17 bases between. The CDR3 sequence is CASSPSPGAQDTQYF. CDR3 nucleotides: TGTGCCAGCAGTCCCAGCCCCGGGGCCCAAGATACGCAGTATTTT.

This clonotype was detected a few times. This chain connects TRBV6-1 to TRBJ2-3; 7 bases are shared with TRBD1. Trimming took 6 bases from V and 0 from J; bases not matched to a gene: 6. The germline V gene encodes CDR1 MNHNS and CDR2 SASEGT. The CDR3 covers 15 residues. The CDR3 loop is CASRIQGSSTDTQYF. The CDR3 DNA is TGTGCCAGCAGGATACAGGGGTCTAGCACAGATACGCAGTATTTT.

This rearrangement joins TRBV7-9 to TRBJ1-2; TRBD1 might be the D (5 bases). Trimming took off 4 bases at V and 1 base at J, with 13 bases between the two ends. The V gene's germline CDR1 is SEHNR and CDR2 FQNEAQ (reference sequence). This CDR3 contains 15 residues. CDR3 DNA: TGTGCCAGCAGCTCCCTAGGGGCCGGTAACTATGGCTACACCTTC. This translates into CASSSLGAGNYGYTF.

The rearrangement joins TRBV7-2 to TRBJ2-7, with D tentatively TRBD1 (6 bases). With the DNA end fitting TRBJ1-2 better, the J assignment may be wrong. This CDR3 is built from 13 residues. Germline lookup yields CDR1 SGHTA and CDR2 FQGNSA. The DNA for the CDR3 is TGTGCCAGCAGCTTAGTGGACAGCTATGGCTACACCTTC. Amino acid sequence: CASSLVDSYGYTF.

The V and J genes are TRBV11-2 and TRBJ2-1, with unresolved D. The end of the DNA aligns better with TRBJ2-7, so the J call may be wrong. CDR1 is SGHAT, CDR2 FQNNGV, per germline. The CDR3 totals 14 residues. The CDR3 loop reads CASSPWAVGGEQYF. The CDR3, as DNA: TGTGCCAGCAGCCCCTGGGCGGTTGGTGGTGAGCAGTACTTC.

By sample share, this clonotype is medium-sized (0.01 to 0.1%). The chain has TRBV10-1 and TRBJ1-1, with a weak D call TRBD1 (5 bases). Trimming stripped 3 bases from V and 3 bases from J, with 11 bases between. CDR1 and CDR2 from the germline V gene are WNHNN and SYGVQD (reference sequence). This CDR3 has 14 residues. The CDR3, as DNA: TGCGCCAGCAGTGACCAGACGGGGGACACTGAAGCTTTCTTT. It yields the protein CASSDQTGDTEAFF.

The rearrangement links TRBV7-9 to TRBJ2-4; 10 positions match TRBD2. TRBJ2-7 explains the end of the DNA better; the J call may be wrong. Germline loops: CDR1 SEHNR, CDR2 FQNEAQ (reference sequence). This CDR3 is built from 15 residues. The CDR3 sequence is CASSSGTSGRDEQYF. The CDR3 DNA sequence: TGTGCCAGCAGCTCTGGGACGAGCGGGAGGGACGAGCAGTACTTC.

This clonotype was found once. V gene TRBV7-9 combines with J gene TRBJ2-7; tentatively, D is TRBD1 or TRBD2 (6 bases each). This CDR3 is 14 amino acids long. The germline V gene has CDR1 SEHNR and CDR2 FQNEAQ (reference sequence). Between the trimmed V and J ends, which lost 6 bases and 0 bases, there was a span of 12 bases. The CDR3 loop reads CASRLRGDSYEQYF. The CDR3 DNA follows: TGTGCCAGCAGATTAAGGGGGGACTCCTACGAGCAGTACTTC.

This clonotype was seen more than once but under ten times. The chain employs TRBV12-3 or TRBV12-4 and TRBJ2-5; unclear D gene. Trimming removed 6 bases from V and 0 bases from J, with 5 bases in between. CDR3 size: 12 residues. CDR3 residues: CASRWNQETQYF. The CDR3 DNA reads TGTGCCAGCAGGTGGAACCAAGAGACCCAGTACTTC.

This clonotype is labeled medium-sized. The rearrangement uses TRBV6-1 and TRBJ2-1; D is uncertain. V was pared by 0 bases and J by 0 bases, with 15 bases between. This CDR3 contains 18 residues. Germline V lookup: CDR1 MNHNS, CDR2 SASEGT. The CDR3 DNA follows: TGTGCCAGCAGTGAAGCGGGCAGAGAGTTCGGCTCCTACAATGAGCAGTTCTTC. It specifies CASSEAGREFGSYNEQFF.

This clonotype was seen many times. The rearrangement joins TRBV10-3 to TRBJ1-5; TRBD1 aligns across 8 bases. The J segment lost 6 bases and the V segment lost 3 bases, leaving 10 bases of the junction unmatched. This CDR3 spans 16 amino acids. CDR1 ENHRY and CDR2 SYGVKD come from the germline V gene. The CDR3 DNA follows: TGTGCCATCAGTGATCGTGGACAGGGCCGAGGTCAGCCCCAGCATTTT. Translated: CAISDRGQGRGQPQHF.

This chain uses TRBV6-6 with TRBJ2-5; D ambiguous. The end of the DNA fits TRBJ2-7 better, so the J call may be wrong. Per germline, CDR1 MNHNY and CDR2 SVGAGI (reference sequence). CDR3 length equals 15 residues. CDR3 in amino acids: CASSYGPPPSYEQYF. The CDR3, as DNA: TGTGCCAGCAGTTACGGGCCACCACCCTCCTACGAGCAGTACTTC.

V and J are TRBV24-1 and TRBJ2-1; 7 bases match TRBD1. V lost 3 bases to trimming and J lost 3 bases; unmatched junction nucleotides: 7. Germline V lookup: CDR1 KGHDR, CDR2 SFDVKD. The CDR3 is 16 amino acids. CDR3: CATSDRVRGSYNEQFF. In DNA, the CDR3 is TGTGCCACCAGTGATCGAGTCAGGGGGAGCTACAATGAGCAGTTCTTC.